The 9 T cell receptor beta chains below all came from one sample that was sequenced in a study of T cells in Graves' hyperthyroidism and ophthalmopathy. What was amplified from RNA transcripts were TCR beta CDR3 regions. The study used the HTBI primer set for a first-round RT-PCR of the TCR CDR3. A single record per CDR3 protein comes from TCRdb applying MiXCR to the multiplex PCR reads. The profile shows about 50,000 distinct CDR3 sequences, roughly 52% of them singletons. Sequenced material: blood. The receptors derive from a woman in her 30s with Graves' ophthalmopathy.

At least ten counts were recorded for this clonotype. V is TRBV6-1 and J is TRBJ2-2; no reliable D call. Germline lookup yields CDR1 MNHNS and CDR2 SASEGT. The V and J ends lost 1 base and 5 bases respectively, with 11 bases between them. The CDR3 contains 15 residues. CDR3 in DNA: TGTGCCAGCAGTGAAGAACACGCCGGGACCGGGGAGCTGTTTTTT. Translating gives CASSEEHAGTGELFF.

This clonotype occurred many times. The CDR3 protein is CASSPDGQGANQPQHF. The CDR3 coding sequence is TGTGCCAGCAGTCCCGACGGACAGGGAGCAAATCAGCCCCAGCATTTT. The V and J genes are TRBV28 and TRBJ1-5, with 8 bases matching TRBD1. The length of the CDR3 is 16 residues. Germline-derived CDR1 and CDR2 are MDHEN and SYDVKM. V trimming: 5 bases; J trimming: 4 bases; junction bases outside the gene matches: 10.

CDR3 nucleotide sequence: TGTGCCAGTAGCCTTCGACAGGGGGCTTACGAGCAGGTCCAAGATGGCTACACCTTC. It yields the protein CASSLRQGAYEQVQDGYTF. The chain has TRBV19 and TRBJ1-2; 10 bases line up with TRBD1. Losses at the gene ends were 6 bases for V and 6 bases for J; bases not matched to a gene: 22. This CDR3 has 19 residues. Germline values: CDR1 LNHDA, CDR2 SQIVND (reference sequence). Combining the CDR3 with reference TRBV19 and TRBJ1-2 gives the whole variable domain DGGITQSPKYLFRKEGQNVTLSCEQNLNHDAMYWYRQDPGQGLRLIYYSQIVNDFQKGDIAEGYSVSREKKESFPLTVTSAQKNPTAFYLCASSLRQGAYEQVQDGYTFGSGTRLTVV.

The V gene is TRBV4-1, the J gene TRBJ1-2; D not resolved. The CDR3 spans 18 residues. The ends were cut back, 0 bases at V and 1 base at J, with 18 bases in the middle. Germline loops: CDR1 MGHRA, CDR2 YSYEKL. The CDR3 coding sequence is TGCGCCAGCAGCCAAGACGATAGCGGGAGGGAAAGTAACTATGGCTACACCTTC. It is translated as CASSQDDSGRESNYGYTF.

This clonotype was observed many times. The CDR3 DNA sequence: TGTGCCAGTACTCCGACAGGGGTTAACTATGGCTACACCTTC. Protein product: CASTPTGVNYGYTF. The chain is built from TRBV19 and TRBJ1-2; 8 positions match TRBD1. Germline CDR1 is LNHDA and CDR2 is SQIVND (reference sequence). The CDR3 contains 14 residues. The V segment lost 7 bases and the J segment 1 base; nucleotides outside the gene matches: 5.

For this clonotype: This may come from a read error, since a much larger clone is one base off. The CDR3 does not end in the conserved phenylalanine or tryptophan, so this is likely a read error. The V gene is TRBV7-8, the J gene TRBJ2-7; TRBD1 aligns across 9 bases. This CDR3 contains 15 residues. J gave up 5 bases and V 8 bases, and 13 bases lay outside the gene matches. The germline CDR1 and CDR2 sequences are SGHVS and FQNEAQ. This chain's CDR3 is CASRRPGTGSNEQYC. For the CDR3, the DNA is TGTGCCAGCCGCCGACCCGGGACAGGGTCCAACGAGCAGTACTGC.

CDR3 sequence reads: CAISDGGNTEAFF. The CDR3 DNA reads TGTGCCATCAGTGATGGGGGGAACACTGAAGCTTTCTTT. The rearrangement links TRBV10-3 to TRBJ1-1; TRBD1 might be the D (5 bases). CDR1 is ENHRY and CDR2 is SYGVKD in the germline V gene. V was pared by 3 bases and J by 1 base, with 6 bases between. This CDR3 has 13 residues.

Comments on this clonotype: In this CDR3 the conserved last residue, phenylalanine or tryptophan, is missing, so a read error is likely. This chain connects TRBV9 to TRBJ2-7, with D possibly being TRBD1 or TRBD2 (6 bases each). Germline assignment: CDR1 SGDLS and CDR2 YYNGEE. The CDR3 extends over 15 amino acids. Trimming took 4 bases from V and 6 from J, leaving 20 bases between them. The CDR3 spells CASSPLWGATIEQYS. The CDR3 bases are TGTGCCAGCAGCCCCCTATGGGGGGCGACGATCGAGCAGTACTCC.

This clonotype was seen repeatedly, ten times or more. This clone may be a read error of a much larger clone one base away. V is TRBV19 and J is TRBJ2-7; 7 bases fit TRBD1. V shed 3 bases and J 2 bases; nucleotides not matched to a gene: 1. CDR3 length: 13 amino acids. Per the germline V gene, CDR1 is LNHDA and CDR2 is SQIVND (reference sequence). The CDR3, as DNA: TGTGCCAGTAGTATGCAGGGGGCCTACGAGCAGTACTTC. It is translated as CASSMQGAYEQYF.